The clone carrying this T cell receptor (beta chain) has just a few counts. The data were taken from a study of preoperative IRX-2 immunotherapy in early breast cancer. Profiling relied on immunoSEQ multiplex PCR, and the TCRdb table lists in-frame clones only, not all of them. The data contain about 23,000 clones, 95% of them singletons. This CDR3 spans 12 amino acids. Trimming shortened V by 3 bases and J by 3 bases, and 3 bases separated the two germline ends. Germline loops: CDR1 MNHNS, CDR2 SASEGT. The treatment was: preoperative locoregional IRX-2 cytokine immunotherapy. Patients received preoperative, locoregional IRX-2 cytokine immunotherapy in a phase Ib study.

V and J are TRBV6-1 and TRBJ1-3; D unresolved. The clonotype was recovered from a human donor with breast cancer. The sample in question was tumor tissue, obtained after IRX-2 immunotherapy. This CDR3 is CASSEYGNTIYF. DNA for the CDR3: TGTGCCAGCAGTGAGTATGGAAACACCATATATTTT.